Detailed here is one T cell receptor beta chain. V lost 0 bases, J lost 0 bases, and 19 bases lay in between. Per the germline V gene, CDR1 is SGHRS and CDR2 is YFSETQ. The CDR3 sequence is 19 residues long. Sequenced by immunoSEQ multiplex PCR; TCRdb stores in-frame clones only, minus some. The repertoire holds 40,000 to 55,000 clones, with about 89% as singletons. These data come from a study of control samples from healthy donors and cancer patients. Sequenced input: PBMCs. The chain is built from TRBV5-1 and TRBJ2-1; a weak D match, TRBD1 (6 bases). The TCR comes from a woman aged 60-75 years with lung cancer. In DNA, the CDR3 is TGCGCCAGCAGCTTGGCCTTGGGGGCCGAGGGACACTCCTACAATGAGCAGTTCTTC. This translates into CASSLALGAEGHSYNEQFF.